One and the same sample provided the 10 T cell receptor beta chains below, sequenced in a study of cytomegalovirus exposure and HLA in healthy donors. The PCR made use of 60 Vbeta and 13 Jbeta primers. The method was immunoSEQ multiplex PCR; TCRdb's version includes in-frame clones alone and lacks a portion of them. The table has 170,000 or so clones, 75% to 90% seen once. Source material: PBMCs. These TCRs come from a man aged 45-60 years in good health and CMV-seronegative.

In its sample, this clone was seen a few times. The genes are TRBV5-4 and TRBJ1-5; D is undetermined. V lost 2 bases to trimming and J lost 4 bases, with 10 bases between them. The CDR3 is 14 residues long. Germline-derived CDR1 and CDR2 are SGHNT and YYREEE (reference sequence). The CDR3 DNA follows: TGTGCCAGCAGCTTAGCACAGTCGAATCAGCCCCAGCATTTT. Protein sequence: CASSLAQSNQPQHF. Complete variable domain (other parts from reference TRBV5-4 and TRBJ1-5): ETGVTQSPTHLIKTRGQQVTLRCSSQSGHNTVSWYQQALGQGPQFIFQYYREEENGRGNFPPRFSGLQFPNYSSELNVNALELDDSALYLCASSLAQSNQPQHFGDGTRLSIL.

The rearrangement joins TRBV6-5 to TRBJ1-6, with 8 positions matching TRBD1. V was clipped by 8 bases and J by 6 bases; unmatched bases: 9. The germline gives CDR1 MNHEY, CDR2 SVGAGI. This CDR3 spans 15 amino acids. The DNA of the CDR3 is TGTGCCAGCCAACCAAGGGGACAGGTTAATTCACCCCTCCACTTT. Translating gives CASQPRGQVNSPLHF.

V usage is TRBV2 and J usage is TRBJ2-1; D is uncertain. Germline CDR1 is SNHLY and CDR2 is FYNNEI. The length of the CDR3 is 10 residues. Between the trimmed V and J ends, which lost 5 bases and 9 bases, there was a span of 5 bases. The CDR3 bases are TGTGCCAGCAGTTCCCTTGAGCAGTTCTTC. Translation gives CASSSLEQFF.

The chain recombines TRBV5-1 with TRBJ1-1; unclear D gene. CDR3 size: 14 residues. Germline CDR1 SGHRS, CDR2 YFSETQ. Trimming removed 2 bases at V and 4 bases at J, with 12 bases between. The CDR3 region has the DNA TGCGCCAGCAGCTTTGTGGGAGGAAGCACTGAAGCTTTCTTT. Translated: CASSFVGGSTEAFF.

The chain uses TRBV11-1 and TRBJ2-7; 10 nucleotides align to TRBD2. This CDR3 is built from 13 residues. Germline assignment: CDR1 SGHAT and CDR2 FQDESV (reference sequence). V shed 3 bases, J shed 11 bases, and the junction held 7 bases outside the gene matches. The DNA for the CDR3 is TGTGCCAGCAGCTTGGGACTAGCGTCTTTAAAGTACTTC. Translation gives CASSLGLASLKYF.

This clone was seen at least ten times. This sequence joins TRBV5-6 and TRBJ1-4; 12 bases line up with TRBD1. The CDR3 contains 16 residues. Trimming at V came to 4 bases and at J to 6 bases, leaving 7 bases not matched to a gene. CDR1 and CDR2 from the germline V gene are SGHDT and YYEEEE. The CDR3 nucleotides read TGTGCCAGCAGCACCGGGACAGGGGGCGCGGATGAAAAACTGTTTTTT. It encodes CASSTGTGGADEKLFF.

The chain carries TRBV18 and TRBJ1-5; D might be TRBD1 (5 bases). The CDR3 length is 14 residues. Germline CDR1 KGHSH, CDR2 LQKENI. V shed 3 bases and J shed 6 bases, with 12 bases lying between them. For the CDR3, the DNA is TGTGCCAGCTCACCCAGGGAAGGATTTCAGCCCCAGCATTTT. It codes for CASSPREGFQPQHF.

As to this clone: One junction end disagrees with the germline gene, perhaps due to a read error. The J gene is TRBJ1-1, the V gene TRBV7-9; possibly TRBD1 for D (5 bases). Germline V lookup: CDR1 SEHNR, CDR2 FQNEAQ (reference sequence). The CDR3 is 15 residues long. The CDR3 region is CSSSPRTSENTEAFF. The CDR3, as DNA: TGTTCCAGCAGCCCAAGGACATCCGAGAACACTGAAGCTTTCTTT.

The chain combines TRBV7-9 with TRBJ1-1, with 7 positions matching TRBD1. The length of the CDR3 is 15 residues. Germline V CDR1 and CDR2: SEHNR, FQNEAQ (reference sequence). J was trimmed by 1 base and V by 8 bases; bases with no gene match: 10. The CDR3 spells CASSRDGTENTEAFF. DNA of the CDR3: TGTGCCAGCTCCCGAGACGGGACAGAGAACACTGAAGCTTTCTTT.

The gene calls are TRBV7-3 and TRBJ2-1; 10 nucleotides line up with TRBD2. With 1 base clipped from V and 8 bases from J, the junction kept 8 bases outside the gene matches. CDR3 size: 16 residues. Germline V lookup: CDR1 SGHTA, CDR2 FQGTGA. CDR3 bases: TGTGCCAGCAGCTTAAGTGTTAGCGGGAGGCTCTATGAGCAGTTCTTC. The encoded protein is CASSLSVSGRLYEQFF.